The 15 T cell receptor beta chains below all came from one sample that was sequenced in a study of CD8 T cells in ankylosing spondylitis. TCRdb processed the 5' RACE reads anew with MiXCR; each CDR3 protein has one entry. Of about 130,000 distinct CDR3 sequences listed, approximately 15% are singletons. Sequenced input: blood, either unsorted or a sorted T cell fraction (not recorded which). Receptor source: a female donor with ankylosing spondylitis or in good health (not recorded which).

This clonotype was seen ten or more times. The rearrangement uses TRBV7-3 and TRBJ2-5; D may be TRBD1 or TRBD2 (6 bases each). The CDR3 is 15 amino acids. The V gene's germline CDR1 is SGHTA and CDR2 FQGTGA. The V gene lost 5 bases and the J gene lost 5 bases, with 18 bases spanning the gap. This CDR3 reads CASSLSGQRGETQYF. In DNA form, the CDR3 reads TGTGCCAGCAGCCTTAGCGGTCAAAGGGGGGAGACCCAGTACTTC.

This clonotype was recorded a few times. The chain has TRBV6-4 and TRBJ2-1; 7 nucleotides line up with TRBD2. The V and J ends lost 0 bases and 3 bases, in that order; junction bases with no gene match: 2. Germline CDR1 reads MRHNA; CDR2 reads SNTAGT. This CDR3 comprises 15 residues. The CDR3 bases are TGTGCCAGCAGTGACTCGGCGGGGGACTACAATGAGCAGTTCTTC. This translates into CASSDSAGDYNEQFF.

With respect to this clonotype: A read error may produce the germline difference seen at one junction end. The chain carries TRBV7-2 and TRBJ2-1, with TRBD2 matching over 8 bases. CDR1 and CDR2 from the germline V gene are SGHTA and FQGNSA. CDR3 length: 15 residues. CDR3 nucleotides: TGTGCCAGCAGCTTATCGGGGGGGACATACAATGGGCAGTTCTTC. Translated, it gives CASSLSGGTYNGQFF.

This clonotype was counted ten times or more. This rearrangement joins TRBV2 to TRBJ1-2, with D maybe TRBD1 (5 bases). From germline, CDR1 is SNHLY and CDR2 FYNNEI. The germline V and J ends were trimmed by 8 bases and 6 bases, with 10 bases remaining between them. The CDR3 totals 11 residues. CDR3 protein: CASEAGNGYTF. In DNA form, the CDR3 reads TGTGCCAGCGAAGCAGGGAATGGCTACACCTTC.

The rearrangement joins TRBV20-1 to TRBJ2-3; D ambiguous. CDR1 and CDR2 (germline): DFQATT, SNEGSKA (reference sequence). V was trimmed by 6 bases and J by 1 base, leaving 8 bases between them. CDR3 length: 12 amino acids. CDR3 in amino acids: CSAVLGTDTQYF. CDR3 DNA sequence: TGCAGTGCCGTTCTCGGCACAGATACGCAGTATTTT.

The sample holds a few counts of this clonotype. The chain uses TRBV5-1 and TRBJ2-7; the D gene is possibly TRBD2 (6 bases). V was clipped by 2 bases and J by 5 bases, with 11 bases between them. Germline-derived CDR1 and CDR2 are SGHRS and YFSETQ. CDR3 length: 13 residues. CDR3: CASSFGGFNEQYF. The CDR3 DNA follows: TGCGCCAGCAGCTTTGGAGGGTTTAACGAGCAGTACTTC.

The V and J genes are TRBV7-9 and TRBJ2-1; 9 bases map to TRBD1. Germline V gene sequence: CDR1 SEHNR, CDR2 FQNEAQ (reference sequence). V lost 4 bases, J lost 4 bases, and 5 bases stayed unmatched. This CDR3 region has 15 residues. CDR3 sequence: CASSSGQGPYNEQFF. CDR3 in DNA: TGTGCCAGCAGCTCCGGACAGGGGCCATACAATGAGCAGTTCTTC.

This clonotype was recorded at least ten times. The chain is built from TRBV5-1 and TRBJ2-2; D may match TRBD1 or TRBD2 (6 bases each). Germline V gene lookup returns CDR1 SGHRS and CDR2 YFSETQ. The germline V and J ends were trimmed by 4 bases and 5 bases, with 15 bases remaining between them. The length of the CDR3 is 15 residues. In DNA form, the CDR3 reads TGCGCCAGCAGCGAGGATGGGGGGCGGACCGGGGAGCTGTTTTTT. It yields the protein CASSEDGGRTGELFF.

The CDR3 DNA reads as TGTGCCAGCACCCCGGGCTTCCCTACAGATACGCAGTATTTT. Its protein product is CASTPGFPTDTQYF. The chain joins TRBV12-3 or TRBV12-4 to TRBJ2-3; D remains unclear. The V end lost 7 bases, the J end lost 3 bases, and 14 bases lay between the germline ends. This CDR3 has 14 amino acids.

CDR3 loop: CSALGEANSYEQYF. For the CDR3, the DNA is TGCAGTGCTCTGGGAGAAGCGAACTCCTACGAGCAGTACTTC. The chain combines TRBV20-1 with TRBJ2-7; a possible D gene is TRBD2 (5 bases). The V gene's germline CDR1 is DFQATT and CDR2 SNEGSKA (reference sequence). Trimming shortened V by 5 bases and J by 0 bases, and 14 bases separated the two germline ends. CDR3 length: 14 amino acids.

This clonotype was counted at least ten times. The CDR3 DNA follows: TGCGCCAGCAGCCCGGACAGGGCCCAACATGACGAGCAGTACTTC. Translating it yields CASSPDRAQHDEQYF. The chain carries TRBV5-1 and TRBJ2-7, with 8 bases fitting TRBD1. Germline CDR1 SGHRS, CDR2 YFSETQ. Trimming at V came to 4 bases and at J to 5 bases, leaving 11 bases not matched to a gene. The CDR3 length is 15 residues.

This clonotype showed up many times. CDR3 residues: CASSPTSVEQFF. DNA for the CDR3: TGCGCCAGCAGCCCGACTAGCGTGGAGCAGTTCTTC. The V gene is TRBV5-1, the J gene TRBJ2-1; TRBD2 matches at 8 bases. This CDR3 comprises 12 residues. V lost 4 bases, J lost 10 bases, and 4 bases stayed unmatched. Germline-derived CDR1 and CDR2 are SGHRS and YFSETQ.

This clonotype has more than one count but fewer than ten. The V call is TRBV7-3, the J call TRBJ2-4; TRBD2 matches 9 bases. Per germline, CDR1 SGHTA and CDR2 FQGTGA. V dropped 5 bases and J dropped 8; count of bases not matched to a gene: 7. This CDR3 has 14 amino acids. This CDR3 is CASSHSGSGDIQYF. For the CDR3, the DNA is TGTGCCAGCAGCCATAGCGGGAGTGGAGACATTCAGTACTTC.

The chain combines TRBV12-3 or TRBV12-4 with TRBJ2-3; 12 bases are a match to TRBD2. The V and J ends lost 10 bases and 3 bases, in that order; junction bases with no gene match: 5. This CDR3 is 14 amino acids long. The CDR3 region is CATLLAGGTDTQYF. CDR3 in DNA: TGTGCCACCTTACTAGCGGGAGGTACAGATACGCAGTATTTT.

CDR3 sequence: CAINPGQGSPGYTF. The DNA of the CDR3 is TGTGCCATCAACCCGGGACAGGGATCTCCTGGCTACACCTTC. The chain couples TRBV10-3 to TRBJ1-2; 9 bases line up with TRBD1. Trimming took 7 bases from V and 7 from J; bases not matched to a gene: 10. This CDR3 has 14 residues. Germline-derived CDR1 and CDR2 are ENHRY and SYGVKD.